Below, 18 T cell receptor beta chains from the same sample are listed, as sequenced in a study of blood T cell repertoires in COVID-19. Sequenced by immunoSEQ multiplex PCR; TCRdb stores in-frame clones only, minus some. The table lists some 290,000 clones, approximately 87% of them singletons. Sequenced: peripheral blood. These receptors originate from a man aged 55-75 years who had recovered from COVID-19.

This clone was found once. This CDR3 reads CASSIRRGASYNEQFF. The CDR3 DNA is TGTGCCAGTAGTATCCGGCGGGGAGCGTCCTACAATGAGCAGTTCTTC. V is TRBV19 and J is TRBJ2-1, with D perhaps TRBD2 (6 bases). CDR1 and CDR2 from the germline V gene are LNHDA and SQIVND (reference sequence). This CDR3 is 16 amino acids long. V was shortened by 3 bases and J by 1 base, with 13 bases between the two germline ends.

This clone has more than one count but fewer than ten. The chain joins TRBV19 to TRBJ2-3, with TRBD2 as a possible D gene (6 bases). V lost 6 bases to trimming and J lost 6 bases, with 13 bases between them. This CDR3 is 13 amino acids long. The germline gives CDR1 LNHDA, CDR2 SQIVND (reference sequence). CDR3 in amino acids: CASSPRREDTQYF. The DNA of the CDR3 is TGTGCCAGTAGCCCTAGACGGGAGGATACGCAGTATTTT. The full variable domain, in which reference TRBV19 and TRBJ2-3 provide the parts outside the CDR3, is DGGITQSPKYLFRKEGQNVTLSCEQNLNHDAMYWYRQDPGQGLRLIYYSQIVNDFQKGDIAEGYSVSREKKESFPLTVTSAQKNPTAFYLCASSPRREDTQYFGPGTRLTVL.

This clone was seen a single time. The rearrangement uses TRBV6-6 and TRBJ2-5; D unresolved. The germline CDR1 and CDR2 sequences are MNHNY and SVGAGI (reference sequence). The CDR3 spans 15 residues. Trimming pared 2 bases from V and 7 bases from J, leaving 17 bases between. DNA of the CDR3: TGTGCCAGCAGTTACCAAAGTGGAGCCCGTTGGACCCAGTACTTC. Protein: CASSYQSGARWTQYF.

The chain uses TRBV11-2 and TRBJ2-5, with 8 bases matching TRBD2. There are 14 residues in the CDR3. Germline V gene data show CDR1 as SGHAT and CDR2 as FQNNGV. Germline trimming cut 1 base from V and 4 bases from J; bases unmatched to any gene: 2. The CDR3 loop reads CASSLAGRGETQYF. The DNA of the CDR3 is TGTGCCAGCAGCTTAGCCGGGAGGGGAGAGACCCAGTACTTC.

J is TRBJ2-5 and V is TRBV29-1; the match to TRBD1 covers 7 bases. The V gene's germline CDR1 is SQVTM and CDR2 ANQGSEA. J lost 5 bases, V lost 7 bases, and 13 bases had no gene match. CDR3 length: 14 amino acids. The CDR3 protein is CSATTSGGFETQYF. In DNA form, the CDR3 reads TGCAGCGCTACTACCTCAGGGGGTTTCGAGACCCAGTACTTC.

CDR3 amino acids: CASSTNRGPYEQYF. The CDR3, as DNA: TGTGCCAGCAGCACAAACAGGGGCCCCTACGAGCAGTACTTC. This chain joins TRBV6-5 and TRBJ2-7; TRBD1 matches 7 bases. The germline V gene encodes CDR1 MNHEY and CDR2 SVGAGI. CDR3 length: 14 amino acids. The V and J ends lost 6 bases and 2 bases, in that order; junction bases with no gene match: 7.

The chain links TRBV5-1 to TRBJ2-7; no definite D call. Germline loops: CDR1 SGHRS, CDR2 YFSETQ. The CDR3 has 14 amino acids. Trimming took 1 base from V and 0 from J, leaving 8 bases between them. In nucleotides, the CDR3 is TGCGCCAGCAGCTTGATTACTAACTCCTACGAGCAGTACTTC. Amino acids: CASSLITNSYEQYF.

V usage is TRBV4-2 and J usage is TRBJ2-5; 15 bases map to TRBD2. The CDR3 loop spans 17 amino acids. J was trimmed by 1 base and V by 4 bases; bases with no gene match: 4. Germline V CDR1 and CDR2: LGHNA, YNFKEQ. Here the CDR3 DNA reads TGTGCCAGCAGCCCAGGGACTAGCGGGGGGATCCAAGAGACCCAGTACTTC. It translates to CASSPGTSGGIQETQYF.

V and J are TRBV3-1 (or the pseudogene TRBV3-2) and TRBJ2-1; 12 bases agree with TRBD2. V was clipped by 5 bases and J by 2 bases; unmatched bases: 4. Germline assignment: CDR1 LGHDT and CDR2 YNNKEL (reference sequence). The CDR3 is 16 amino acids. CDR3 region: CASSNWTSGTYNEQFF. CDR3 nucleotide sequence: TGTGCCAGCAGCAATTGGACTAGCGGGACCTACAATGAGCAGTTCTTC.

The chain couples TRBV28 to TRBJ1-3; 8 nucleotides align to TRBD1. CDR3 length: 14 residues. CDR1 is MDHEN, CDR2 SYDVKM, per germline. With 6 bases clipped from V and 3 bases from J, the junction kept 4 bases outside the gene matches. The CDR3 protein is CASSPTGGGNTIYF. CDR3 sequence (DNA): TGTGCCAGCAGCCCCACAGGGGGTGGAAACACCATATATTTT.

This clone was observed a single time. V is TRBV3-1 (or the pseudogene TRBV3-2) and J is TRBJ2-1, with a possible D match to TRBD1 (5 bases). The germline V and J ends were trimmed by 1 base and 8 bases, with 12 bases remaining between them. The CDR3 is 14 amino acids. CDR1 and CDR2 from the germline V gene are LGHDT and YNNKEL (reference sequence). This CDR3 is CASSQVFGRDEQFF. The DNA of the CDR3 is TGTGCCAGCAGCCAAGTATTTGGCAGGGATGAGCAGTTCTTC.

This clone was counted once. The CDR3: CATSRDLSPMSGGYNEQFF. CDR3 DNA: TGTGCCACCAGCAGAGATCTATCGCCAATGAGCGGGGGTTACAATGAGCAGTTCTTC. This rearrangement joins TRBV15 to TRBJ2-1, with 8 bases matching TRBD2. The germline gives CDR1 LNHNV, CDR2 YYDKDF (reference sequence). The CDR3 runs 19 residues. Losses at the gene ends were 0 bases for V and 4 bases for J; bases not matched to a gene: 14.

V gene TRBV19 combines with J gene TRBJ1-6, with a weak D call TRBD1 (5 bases). The CDR3 sequence is 17 residues long. Germline CDR1 is LNHDA and CDR2 is SQIVND (reference sequence). The ends were cut back, 3 bases at V and 6 bases at J, with 18 bases in the middle. The CDR3 coding sequence is TGTGCCAGTAGTATTTCAAGCTCCCCGGGGGTTAATTCACCCCTCCACTTT. It encodes CASSISSSPGVNSPLHF.

Points on this clone: A read error may account for a junction end that differs from germline. The rearrangement joins TRBV5-4 to TRBJ2-5; 15 positions agree with TRBD2. There are 14 residues in the CDR3. Per the germline V gene, CDR1 is SGHNT and CDR2 is YYREEE (reference sequence). CDR3: CASSFAGLAGGPDF. CDR3 in DNA: TGTGCCAGCAGCTTCGCCGGACTAGCGGGAGGGCCCGACTTC.

This clone was recorded once. The chain is built from TRBV9 and TRBJ1-1; TRBD1 might be the D (6 bases). Trimming removed 2 bases at V and 5 bases at J, with 13 bases between. Germline-derived CDR1 and CDR2 are SGDLS and YYNGEE. This CDR3 has 14 amino acids. The CDR3 DNA sequence: TGTGCCAGCAGCGTCTCCGGGACAAATACTGAAGCTTTCTTT. It specifies CASSVSGTNTEAFF.

The gene calls are TRBV19 and TRBJ2-3; D remains ambiguous. The CDR3 spans 14 residues. The V gene's germline CDR1 is LNHDA and CDR2 SQIVND (reference sequence). V was cut by 3 bases and J by 1 base, with 8 bases left in between. The chain's CDR3 is CASSIGQGTDTQYF. In DNA, the CDR3 is TGTGCCAGTAGTATTGGGCAGGGCACAGATACGCAGTATTTT.

DNA of the CDR3: TGCGCCAGCAGCCAACTGCCGGGAGGAGTAGATACGCAGTATTTT. Its protein product is CASSQLPGGVDTQYF. The chain uses TRBV4-1 and TRBJ2-3; TRBD2 matches 7 bases. Germline V gene sequence: CDR1 MGHRA, CDR2 YSYEKL. The CDR3 spans 15 residues. V lost 2 bases, J lost 5 bases, and 7 bases stayed unmatched.

The CDR3 DNA is TGCGCCAGCAGCTTGGGGGCCACCGTCCACGAGCAGTACTTC. It translates to CASSLGATVHEQYF. The chain employs TRBV5-1 and TRBJ2-7; D remains unclear. This CDR3 comprises 14 residues. V gave up 0 bases and J gave up 5 bases, with 12 bases separating them. Per germline, CDR1 SGHRS and CDR2 YFSETQ.